This T cell receptor beta chain was identified during a study of CD8 T cells in ankylosing spondylitis. Study conclusions and caveats: Ankylosing spondylitis blood appeared to carry a characteristic TCR beta motif of roughly 8 highly homologous variants. Both synovial fluid and blood in reactive arthritis had previously been reported to carry some motif variants. Disease-linked clones reportedly concentrated significantly in matched ankylosing spondylitis synovial fluid.

This CDR3 has 16 residues. Trimming took 6 bases from V and 4 from J; bases not matched to a gene: 13. CDR1 SGHRS and CDR2 YFSETQ come from the germline V gene. Molecular-barcoded quantitative 5'-RACE produced these TCR beta libraries. Using its own MiXCR run on the 5' RACE reads, TCRdb lists one record per CDR3 protein. The sample includes hundreds of thousands of distinct CDR3 sequences, around 24% of them seen just once. This clonotype has ten or more counts. Its antigen remains unknown. V gene TRBV5-1 combines with J gene TRBJ2-1; 7 positions agree with TRBD2. This receptor was obtained from a male donor with ankylosing spondylitis or in good health (not recorded which). Sequencing was done on a sample of blood, either unsorted or a sorted T cell fraction (not recorded which). The CDR3 nucleotides read TGCGCCAGCACCTCGTCCGGGGGGAACCCGTACAATGAGCAGTTCTTC. It yields the protein CASTSSGGNPYNEQFF. Supplemented by reference TRBV5-1 and TRBJ2-1, the full variable domain reads KAGVTQTPRYLIKTRGQQVTLSCSPISGHRSVSWYQQTPGQGLQFLFEYFSETQRNKGNFPGRFSGRQFSNSRSEMNVSTLELGDSALYLCASTSSGGNPYNEQFFGPGTRLTVL.